Listed below are T cell receptor beta chains from one sample, sequenced in a study of blood T cell repertoires in COVID-19. Data came from immunoSEQ multiplex PCR; TCRdb stores just in-frame clones and leaves some out. The sample comprises tens of thousands of clones, approximately 90% of which are singletons, and around 21% rests with the top ten. Source material: peripheral blood. The receptors were gathered from a woman over 75 with COVID-19, enrolled during active disease. CDR3s leave out the opening cysteine and the closing phenylalanine or tryptophan.

CDR3	V	J
ASSIEEGQSQH	TRBV19	TRBJ1-5
ASSLDPGGTDTQY	TRBV3-1/TRBV3-2	TRBJ2-3
ASSGLAGFETQY	TRBV28	TRBJ2-5
ASSVGAMSYGYT	TRBV9	TRBJ1-2
ASSLDRGQGEKLF	TRBV5-6	TRBJ1-4
ASSEFGGADEQY	TRBV6-1	TRBJ2-7
ASSSTGGYTGELF	TRBV5-1	TRBJ2-2
ASSEKDRGLDEQF	TRBV2	TRBJ2-1
ASSGTGVHEQF	TRBV9	TRBJ2-1
ASSPRTGDRLYNSPLH	TRBV7-2	TRBJ1-6
ASSGQGGANYGYT	TRBV5-4	TRBJ1-2
ASSPWALGDENEQF	TRBV19	TRBJ2-1
ASSRRDTGYEQY	TRBV5-1	TRBJ2-7
ASSSILEGLDYGYT	TRBV19	TRBJ1-2
ASRNQGAGEKLF	TRBV5-1	TRBJ1-4
ASSTTGQSSSYEQY	TRBV18	TRBJ2-7
ASSYSGSRDQPQH	TRBV6-5	TRBJ1-5
ASSETGGPNEQF	TRBV2	TRBJ2-1
ASSHSTDRQETQY	TRBV18	TRBJ2-5
ASSWGGRTDTQY	TRBV25-1	TRBJ2-3
ASSARDRVRDTEAF	TRBV7-8	TRBJ1-1
ATQWGDSPLH	TRBV19	TRBJ1-6
ASSVAIRSTEAF	TRBV9	TRBJ1-1
ASSSGGQGYTEAF	TRBV6-5	TRBJ1-1
ASSQKDRSSYEQY	TRBV3-1/TRBV3-2	TRBJ2-7
ASSWGTGRPGELF	TRBV5-1	TRBJ2-2
ASSIIGGGRETQY	TRBV7-2	TRBJ2-5
ASSGGTPGANVLT	TRBV2	TRBJ2-6
ASSVAGQNTGELF	TRBV9	TRBJ2-2
ASRGNTEAF	TRBV11-2	TRBJ1-1
ASSRRRVMNTEAF	TRBV3-1/TRBV3-2	TRBJ1-1
ASKLAGSNQPQH	TRBV6-5	TRBJ1-5
ASRSAGGLYNEQF	TRBV2	TRBJ2-1
ASSFMGSSPLH	TRBV5-5	TRBJ1-6
ASSDRFYGYT	TRBV25-1	TRBJ1-2
ASSLEWTGTEAF	TRBV7-2	TRBJ1-1
ATTRDLRETQY	TRBV12-3/TRBV12-4	TRBJ2-5
ASSPSGAKPQH	TRBV27	TRBJ1-5
SVGGQAGETQY	TRBV29-1	TRBJ2-5
ASSLGGSTEAF	TRBV5-1	TRBJ1-1